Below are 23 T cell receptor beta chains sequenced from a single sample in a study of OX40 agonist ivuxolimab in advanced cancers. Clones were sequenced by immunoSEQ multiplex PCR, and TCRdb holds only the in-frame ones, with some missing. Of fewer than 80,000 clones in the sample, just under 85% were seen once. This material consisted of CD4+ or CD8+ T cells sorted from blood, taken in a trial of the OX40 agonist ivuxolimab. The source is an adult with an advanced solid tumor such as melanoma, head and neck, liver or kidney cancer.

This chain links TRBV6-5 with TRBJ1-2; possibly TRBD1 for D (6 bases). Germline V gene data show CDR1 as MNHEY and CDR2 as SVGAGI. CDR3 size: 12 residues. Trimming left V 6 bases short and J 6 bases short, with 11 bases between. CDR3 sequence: CASRQGFNGYTF. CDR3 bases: TGTGCCAGCAGACAGGGCTTTAATGGCTACACCTTC.

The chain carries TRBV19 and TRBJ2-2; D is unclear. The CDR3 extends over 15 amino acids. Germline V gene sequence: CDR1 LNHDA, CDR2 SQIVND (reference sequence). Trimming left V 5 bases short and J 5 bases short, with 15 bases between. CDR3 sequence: CASSRPVPWTGELFF. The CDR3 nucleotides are TGTGCCAGTAGTCGCCCAGTCCCTTGGACCGGGGAGCTGTTTTTT.

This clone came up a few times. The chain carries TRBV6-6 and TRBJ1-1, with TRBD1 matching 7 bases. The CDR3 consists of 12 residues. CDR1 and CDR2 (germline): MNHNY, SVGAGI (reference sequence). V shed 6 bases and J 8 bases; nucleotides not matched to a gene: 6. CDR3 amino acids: CASSSRGIEAFF. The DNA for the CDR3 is TGTGCCAGCAGCAGCAGGGGGATCGAAGCTTTCTTT.

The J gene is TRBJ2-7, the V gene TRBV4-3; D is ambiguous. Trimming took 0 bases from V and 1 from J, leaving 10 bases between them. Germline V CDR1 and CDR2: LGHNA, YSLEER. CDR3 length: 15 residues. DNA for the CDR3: TGCGCCAGCAGCCAAGAGGTTTCAGAGTCCTACGAGCAGTACTTC. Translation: CASSQEVSESYEQYF.

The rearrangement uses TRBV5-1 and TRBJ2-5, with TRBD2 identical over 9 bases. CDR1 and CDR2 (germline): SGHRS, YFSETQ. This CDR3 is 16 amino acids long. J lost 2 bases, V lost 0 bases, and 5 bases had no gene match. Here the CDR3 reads CASSLVGSGGQETQYF. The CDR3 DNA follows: TGCGCCAGCAGCTTGGTGGGTAGCGGGGGTCAAGAGACCCAGTACTTC.

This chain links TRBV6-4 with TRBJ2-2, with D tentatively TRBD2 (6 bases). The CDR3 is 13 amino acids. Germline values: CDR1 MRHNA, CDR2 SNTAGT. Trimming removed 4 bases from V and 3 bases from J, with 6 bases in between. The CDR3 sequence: CASSAGDTGELFF. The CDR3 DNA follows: TGTGCCAGCAGTGCGGGAGACACCGGGGAGCTGTTTTTT.

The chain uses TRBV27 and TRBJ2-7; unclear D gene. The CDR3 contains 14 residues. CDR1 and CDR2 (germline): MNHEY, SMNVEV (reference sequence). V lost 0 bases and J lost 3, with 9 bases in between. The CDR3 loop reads CASSLSYGFYEQYF. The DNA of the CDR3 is TGTGCCAGCAGTTTATCTTACGGATTCTACGAGCAGTACTTC.

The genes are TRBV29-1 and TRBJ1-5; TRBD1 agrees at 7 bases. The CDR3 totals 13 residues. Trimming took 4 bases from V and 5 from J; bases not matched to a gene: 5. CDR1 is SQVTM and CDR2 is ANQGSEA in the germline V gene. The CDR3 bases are TGCAGCGTTGGACTAGACAGGGATCAGCCCCAGCATTTT. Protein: CSVGLDRDQPQHF.

DNA of the CDR3: TGTGCCAGCAGCTCCTGGACAGGGAGGAAAATAGCTGAGCAGTTCTTC. Protein sequence: CASSSWTGRKIAEQFF. The chain uses TRBV7-2 and TRBJ2-1, with 8 bases matching TRBD1. This CDR3 is 16 amino acids long. Germline CDR1 SGHTA, CDR2 FQGNSA. The V and J ends lost 4 bases and 9 bases, in that order; junction bases with no gene match: 14.

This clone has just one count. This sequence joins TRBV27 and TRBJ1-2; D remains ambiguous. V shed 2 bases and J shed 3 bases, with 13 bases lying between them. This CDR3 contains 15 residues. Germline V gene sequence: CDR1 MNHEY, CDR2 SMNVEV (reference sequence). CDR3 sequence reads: CASSLNQFGYYGYTF. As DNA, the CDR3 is TGTGCCAGCAGTTTAAATCAGTTTGGCTACTATGGCTACACCTTC.

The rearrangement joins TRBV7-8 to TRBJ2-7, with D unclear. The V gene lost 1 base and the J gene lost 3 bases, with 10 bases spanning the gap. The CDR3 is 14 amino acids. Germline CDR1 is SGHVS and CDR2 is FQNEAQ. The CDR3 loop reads CASSLEGYNYEQYF. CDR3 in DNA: TGTGCCAGCAGCTTAGAAGGCTACAACTACGAGCAGTACTTC.

CDR3 DNA: TGTGCCAGCAGTTTAAGGTGGGCTGGCGGCCCCGAGCAGTACTTC. Protein: CASSLRWAGGPEQYF. V usage is TRBV27 and J usage is TRBJ2-5; D is undetermined. The end of the DNA aligns better with TRBJ2-7, so the J call may be wrong. This CDR3 has 15 residues. From germline, CDR1 is MNHEY and CDR2 SMNVEV (reference sequence).

The CDR3 reads CASSPTGRGETQYF. The CDR3 DNA sequence: TGTGCCAGCAGTCCAACAGGGCGGGGCGAGACCCAGTACTTC. The chain joins TRBV28 to TRBJ2-5, with D perhaps being TRBD1 or TRBD2 (6 bases each). The CDR3 runs to 14 residues. Germline V gene lookup returns CDR1 MDHEN and CDR2 SYDVKM. V was pared by 5 bases and J by 5 bases, with 15 bases between.

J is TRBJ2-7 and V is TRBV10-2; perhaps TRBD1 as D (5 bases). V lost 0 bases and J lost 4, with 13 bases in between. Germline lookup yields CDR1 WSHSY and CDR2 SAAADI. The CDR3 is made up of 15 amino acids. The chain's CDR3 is CASSESQGFGYEQYF. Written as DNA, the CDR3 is TGCGCCAGCAGTGAGTCGCAGGGCTTCGGGTACGAGCAGTACTTC.

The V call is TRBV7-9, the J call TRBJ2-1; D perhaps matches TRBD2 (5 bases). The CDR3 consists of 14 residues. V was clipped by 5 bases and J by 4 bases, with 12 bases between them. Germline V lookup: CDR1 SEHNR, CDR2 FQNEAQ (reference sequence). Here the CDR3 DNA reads TGTGCCAGCAGCCAATCCCCGGGGTACAATGAGCAGTTCTTC. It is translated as CASSQSPGYNEQFF. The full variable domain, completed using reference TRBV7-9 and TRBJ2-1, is DTGVSQNPRHKITKRGQNVTFRCDPISEHNRLYWYRQTLGQGPEFLTYFQNEAQLEKSRLLSDRFSAERPKGSFSTLEIQRTEQGDSAMYLCASSQSPGYNEQFFGPGTRLTVL.

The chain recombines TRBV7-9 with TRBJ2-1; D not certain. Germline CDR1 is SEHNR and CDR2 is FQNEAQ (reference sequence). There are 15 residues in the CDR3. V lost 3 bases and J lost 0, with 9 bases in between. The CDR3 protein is CASSFSSGSYNEQFF. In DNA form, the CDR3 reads TGTGCCAGCAGCTTTTCGTCAGGCTCCTACAATGAGCAGTTCTTC.

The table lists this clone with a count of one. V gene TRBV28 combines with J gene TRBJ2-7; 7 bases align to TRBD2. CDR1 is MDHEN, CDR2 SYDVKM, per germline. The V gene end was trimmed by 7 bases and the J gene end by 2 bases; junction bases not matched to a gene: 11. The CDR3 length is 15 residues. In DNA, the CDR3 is TGTGCCAGCAAAGCGGGCGGGAGACAAACCTACGAGCAGTACTTC. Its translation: CASKAGGRQTYEQYF.

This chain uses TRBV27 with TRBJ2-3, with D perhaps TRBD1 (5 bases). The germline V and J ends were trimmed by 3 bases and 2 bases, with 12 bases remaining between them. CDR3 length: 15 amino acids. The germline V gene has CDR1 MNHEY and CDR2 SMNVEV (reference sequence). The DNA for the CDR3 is TGTGCCAGCAGTTTCGCAGGGTCTGTCACAGATACGCAGTATTTT. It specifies CASSFAGSVTDTQYF.

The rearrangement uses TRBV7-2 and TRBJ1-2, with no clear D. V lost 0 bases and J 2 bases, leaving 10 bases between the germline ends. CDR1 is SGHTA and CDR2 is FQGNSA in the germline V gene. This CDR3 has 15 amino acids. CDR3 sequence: CASSLAAGWNYGYTF. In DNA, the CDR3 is TGTGCCAGCAGCTTAGCGGCCGGGTGGAACTATGGCTACACCTTC.

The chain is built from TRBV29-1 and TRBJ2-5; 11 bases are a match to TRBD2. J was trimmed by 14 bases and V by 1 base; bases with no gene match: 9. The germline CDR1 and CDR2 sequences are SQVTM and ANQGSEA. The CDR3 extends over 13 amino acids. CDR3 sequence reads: CSVEGAPSGGPYF. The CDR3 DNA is TGCAGCGTTGAAGGCGCACCTAGCGGGGGGCCCTACTTC.

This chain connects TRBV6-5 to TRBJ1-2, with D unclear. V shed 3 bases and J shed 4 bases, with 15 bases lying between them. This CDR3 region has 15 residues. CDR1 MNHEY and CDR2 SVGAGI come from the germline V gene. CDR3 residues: CASSYSPAAIYGYTF. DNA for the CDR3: TGTGCCAGCAGTTATTCCCCGGCAGCCATCTATGGCTACACCTTC.

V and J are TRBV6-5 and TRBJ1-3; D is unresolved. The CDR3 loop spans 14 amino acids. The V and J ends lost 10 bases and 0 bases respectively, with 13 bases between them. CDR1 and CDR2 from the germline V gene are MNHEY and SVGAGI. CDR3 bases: TGTGCCACCCCAACGGGCTCCTCTGGAAACACCATATATTTT. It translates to CATPTGSSGNTIYF.

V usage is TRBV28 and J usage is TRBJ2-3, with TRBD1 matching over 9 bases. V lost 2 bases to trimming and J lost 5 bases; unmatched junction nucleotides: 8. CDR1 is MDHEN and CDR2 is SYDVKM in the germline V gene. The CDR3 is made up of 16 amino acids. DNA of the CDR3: TGTGCCAGCAGTTTAGTCATACAGGGGGCAAAAGATACGCAGTATTTT. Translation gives CASSLVIQGAKDTQYF.